This TCR beta chain was profiled in a study of OX40 agonist ivuxolimab in advanced cancers. Across the study: Patients in dose escalation had liver, melanoma, kidney or head and neck cancers. General study results and limits: Averaged across samples, CD8+ T cells carried more expanded clones than CD4+ did.

V lost 0 bases and J lost 2, with 13 bases in between. Germline V CDR1 and CDR2: MGHRA, YSYEKL. CDR3 length: 17 amino acids. Concerning this clone: Its antigen is unknown.

The protocol was immunoSEQ multiplex PCR, while the TCRdb copy is restricted to in-frame clones and leaves out a portion. The sample has roughly 72,000 clones, about 85% seen once. The TCR was taken from an adult with an advanced solid tumor such as melanoma, head and neck, liver or kidney cancer. The rearrangement uses TRBV4-1 and TRBJ2-2; D is uncertain. Sequenced here: CD4+ or CD8+ T cells sorted from blood, sampled in a trial of the OX40 agonist ivuxolimab. The CDR3 spells CASSQEGTALNTGELFF. CDR3 DNA: TGCGCCAGCAGCCAAGAAGGAACAGCGTTAAACACCGGGGAGCTGTTTTTT.